Below, one T cell receptor beta chain is given with its context. The data belong to a study of blood T cell repertoires in COVID-19. The CDR3 is made up of 17 amino acids. Trimming left V 1 base short and J 2 bases short, with 13 bases between. Germline lookup yields CDR1 SGHRS and CDR2 YFSETQ. Original analysis: Counts of nucleated cells, estimated from reference gene primer amplification, were obtained. Repertoires were generated with immunoSEQ multiplex PCR, while TCRdb's copy carries only in-frame clones and drops some. The D gene and trimming were derived from the DNA, and the V and J assignments and clone size from that table. The repertoire consists of around 310,000 clones, with 89% occurring once and the leading ten covering almost 9.5%.

The TCR sequence derives from a woman aged 30 to 39 who had recovered from COVID-19. This chain joins TRBV5-1 and TRBJ2-6, with D maybe TRBD2 (7 bases). The sequenced sample consisted of PBMCs or T cells enriched from blood (not recorded which). The CDR3 DNA sequence: TGCGCCAGCAGCTTGATAGGGGGAGGGGCTGGGGCCAACGTCCTGACTTTC. Amino acid sequence: CASSLIGGGAGANVLTF.